This TCR beta chain came from a study of blood T cell repertoires in COVID-19. On the study more broadly: COVID-19 samples, acute and convalescent, were from the United States, Italy and Spain. Sample material is recorded as cDNA or gDNA derived from T cells, B-cell-depleted T cells, or PBMCs.

Measured with immunoSEQ multiplex PCR; TCRdb has only the in-frame clones, and not every one. Of 150,000 to 200,000 clones in the sample, more than 70% were seen once. Germline V CDR1 and CDR2: MDHEN, SYDVKM. CDR3 length: 15 residues. With 3 bases clipped from V and 7 bases from J, the junction kept 8 bases outside the gene matches. The chain couples TRBV28 to TRBJ1-2; 10 nucleotides match TRBD1. The origin of this receptor is a woman of 80 years or more with active or convalescent COVID-19. The material sequenced was peripheral blood. The CDR3 nucleotides are TGTGCCAGCAGTTTGCTGACAGGGGGCGGGCGTGGCTACACCTTC. It translates to CASSLLTGGGRGYTF.